Below, one T cell receptor (beta chain) is given with its context. The V and J ends lost 7 bases and 2 bases, in that order; junction bases with no gene match: 9. The germline V gene encodes CDR1 LNHDA and CDR2 SQIVND (reference sequence). The CDR3 spans 16 residues. Cells were sorted from thawed PBMC rested overnight and stained with GMM-loaded CD1B tetramer, viability dye and anti-CD3. The CD1B tetramers carried C32 glucose monomycolate purified from Rhodococcus equi. From each donor, about 100,000 tetramer-negative cells were sorted. This record belongs to a study of T cells in tuberculosis. Across the study: The T cells targeted glucose monomycolate, a mycobacterial lipid, via CD1B.

TCR-alpha and TCR-beta chains were sequenced unpaired. Sequencing used immunoSEQ multiplex PCR; TCRdb keeps in-frame clones, though not all of them. Of some 90,000 clones in the sample, around 90% were seen once. The source is an adult woman with latent tuberculosis. The chain carries TRBV19 and TRBJ2-3; 10 nucleotides line up with TRBD2. Input material: CD1b-GMM tetramer-negative cells sorted from PBMCs. CDR3 coding DNA: TGTGCCAGTAAGGTGGCTAGCGGGGGACTCACAGATACGCAGTATTTT. Encoded protein: CASKVASGGLTDTQYF. The variable domain in full, with the rest retrieved from reference TRBV19 and TRBJ2-3, is DGGITQSPKYLFRKEGQNVTLSCEQNLNHDAMYWYRQDPGQGLRLIYYSQIVNDFQKGDIAEGYSVSREKKESFPLTVTSAQKNPTAFYLCASKVASGGLTDTQYFGPGTRLTVL.